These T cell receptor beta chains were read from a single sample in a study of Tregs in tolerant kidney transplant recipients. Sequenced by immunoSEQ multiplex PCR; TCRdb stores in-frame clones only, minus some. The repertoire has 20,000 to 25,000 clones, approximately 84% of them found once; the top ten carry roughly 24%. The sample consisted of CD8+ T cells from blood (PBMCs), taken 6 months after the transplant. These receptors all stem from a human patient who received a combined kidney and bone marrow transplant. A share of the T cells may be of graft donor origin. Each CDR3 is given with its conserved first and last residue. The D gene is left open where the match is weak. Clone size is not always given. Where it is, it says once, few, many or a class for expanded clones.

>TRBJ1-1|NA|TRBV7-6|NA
TGTGCCAGCAGCTTAGGGGGGGTTTCAGACACTGAAGCTTTCTTT
CASSLGGVSDTEAFF
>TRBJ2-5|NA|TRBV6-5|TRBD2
TGTGCCAGCTCATATACGGGAGGGACCCAAGAGACCCAGTACTTC
CASSYTGGTQETQYF
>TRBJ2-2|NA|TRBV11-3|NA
TGTGCCAGCAGCTCCCGGGGAAAACCCGGGGAGCTGTTTTTT
CASSSRGKPGELFF
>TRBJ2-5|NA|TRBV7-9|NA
TGTGCCAGCAGCCCTATAGCAGCGGGTCCCCTACGTGAGACCCAGTACTTC
CASSPIAAGPLRETQYF
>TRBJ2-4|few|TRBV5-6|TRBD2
TGTGCCAGCAGCCCCGAGCGGGATGGGGGGAACATTCAGTACTTC
CASSPERDGGNIQYF
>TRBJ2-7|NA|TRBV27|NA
TGTGCCAGCAGGAGCTCGGGCGAGCAGTACTTC
CASRSSGEQYF
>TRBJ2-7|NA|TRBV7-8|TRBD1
TGTGCCAGCAGCGCCCGGGACAGGGTCTACGAGCAGTACTTC
CASSARDRVYEQYF
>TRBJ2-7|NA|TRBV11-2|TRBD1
TGTGCCAGCAGCGGGACCCATAAATCGGGACAGGGGTACGAGCAGTACTTC
CASSGTHKSGQGYEQYF
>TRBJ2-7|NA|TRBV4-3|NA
TGCGCCAGCAGCCCCGGGCCGGGTCAGGGGACCTACGAGCAGTACTTC
CASSPGPGQGTYEQYF
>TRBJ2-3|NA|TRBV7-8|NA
TGTGCCAGCAGCTCCTCTCTCCTAGATACGCAGTATTTT
CASSSSLLDTQYF
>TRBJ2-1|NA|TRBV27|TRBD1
TGTGCCAGCAGTATAAGGACAGGGCGGTGGAATGAGCAGTTCTTC
CASSIRTGRWNEQFF
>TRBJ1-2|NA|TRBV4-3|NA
TGCGCCAGCAGCCAAGACCTCGGGGGCTACACCTTC
CASSQDLGGYTF
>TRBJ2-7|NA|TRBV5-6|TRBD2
TGTGCCAGCAGCTTTAGTGGCGGGAGCCGGTACGAGCAGTACTTC
CASSFSGGSRYEQYF
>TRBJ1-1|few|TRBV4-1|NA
TGCGCCAGCAGCTACTTCACTGAAGCTTTCTTT
CASSYFTEAFF